The rows below give T cell receptor beta chains drawn from one sample of a study of blood T cell repertoires in COVID-19. Sequenced by immunoSEQ multiplex PCR; TCRdb stores in-frame clones only, minus some. The sample shows fewer than 150,000 clones, 84% of them seen only once. Sequencing was done on a sample of PBMCs or T cells enriched from blood (not recorded which). These receptors originate from a man aged 50 or older in a cohort exposed to, infected with or recovered from COVID-19 (not recorded which). Each CDR3 is given with its conserved first and last residue. D genes are given only for firm matches. Only some rows state a clone size, as once, few, many or a class for expanded clones.

V	size	D	J	CDR3	DNA
TRBV19	once	TRBD1	TRBJ2-7	CASSEDRGHEQYF	TGTGCCAGTAGTGAGGACAGGGGGCATGAGCAGTACTTC
TRBV14	few	TRBD2	TRBJ2-7	CASSQEPLGLAGYEQYF	TGTGCCAGCAGCCAAGAGCCTCTGGGACTAGCGGGCTACGAGCAGTACTTC
TRBV28	NA	NA	TRBJ2-7	CAVSLGRRSYEQYF	TGTGCCGTCAGTTTGGGCAGGCGTTCCTACGAGCAGTACTTC
TRBV19	once	NA	TRBJ1-1	CASSITGATEAFF	TGTGCCAGTAGTATAACAGGTGCCACTGAAGCTTTCTTT
TRBV4-1	NA	NA	TRBJ2-7	CASSQDQGTHEQYF	TGCGCCAGCAGCCAAGACCAGGGGACCCACGAGCAGTACTTC
TRBV6-5	NA	TRBD1	TRBJ2-7	CASSYSDRGRYEQYF	TGTGCCAGCAGTTACTCGGACAGGGGGCGATACGAGCAGTACTTC
TRBV28	NA	NA	TRBJ2-2	CASSPVSGNTGELFF	TGTGCCAGCAGTCCCGTAAGCGGGAACACCGGGGAGCTGTTTTTT
TRBV28	NA	NA	TRBJ1-1	CASEGGTEAFF	TGTGCCAGCGAAGGGGGCACTGAAGCTTTCTTT
TRBV18	NA	NA	TRBJ1-2	CASSPGQGSRYGYTF	TGTGCCAGCTCACCGGGGCAGGGAAGCCGCTATGGCTACACCTTC
TRBV6-2/TRBV6-3	NA	TRBD2	TRBJ2-2	CASSLAGANTGELFF	TGTGCCAGCAGTCTAGCGGGGGCGAACACCGGGGAGCTGTTTTTT
TRBV24-1	NA	NA	TRBJ1-3	CATSDGGGPGNTIYF	TGTGCCACCAGTGACGGCGGGGGGCCCGGAAACACCATATATTTT
TRBV28	NA	TRBD2	TRBJ2-1	CASSFNRGLAGSYNEQFF	TGTGCCAGCAGTTTCAACCGAGGACTAGCGGGGTCCTACAATGAGCAGTTCTTC
TRBV10-2	NA	NA	TRBJ2-1	CASSVSGPAYNEQFF	TGCGCCAGCAGTGTGTCGGGGCCAGCCTACAATGAGCAGTTCTTC
TRBV29-1	once	NA	TRBJ1-1	CSVWRENTEAFF	TGCAGCGTCTGGAGGGAGAACACTGAAGCTTTCTTT
TRBV3-1/TRBV3-2	NA	TRBD1	TRBJ1-2	CASSQRTGEDGYTF	TGTGCCAGCAGCCAGAGGACAGGGGAGGACGGCTACACCTTC
TRBV29-1	few	NA	TRBJ2-7	CSVVVERVEEQYF	TGCAGCGTTGTTGTGGAACGGGTTGAGGAGCAGTACTTC
TRBV4-3	NA	NA	TRBJ2-1	CASSQGGAGNYNEQFF	TGCGCCAGCAGCCAAGGCGGGGCGGGGAACTACAATGAGCAGTTCTTC
TRBV19	NA	NA	TRBJ2-1	CASSINRDYNEQFF	TGTGCCAGTAGTATCAATAGAGACTACAATGAGCAGTTCTTC
TRBV18	NA	NA	TRBJ1-1	CASSIGVGTEAFF	TGTGCCAGCTCAATCGGGGTCGGCACTGAAGCTTTCTTT
TRBV7-6	NA	TRBD1	TRBJ2-7	CASSFGGQGVAYEQYF	TGTGCCAGCAGCTTTGGCGGGCAGGGGGTTGCCTACGAGCAGTACTTC
TRBV19	NA	NA	TRBJ1-5	CASKGEYKGVPQHF	TGTGCCAGTAAAGGAGAGTACAAAGGGGTGCCCCAGCATTTT
TRBV6-1	NA	TRBD1	TRBJ1-4	CASSEVWGQGGEKLFF	TGTGCCAGCAGTGAAGTATGGGGCCAGGGGGGCGAAAAACTGTTTTTT
TRBV10-3	NA	NA	TRBJ2-1	CAISTGFNNEQFF	TGTGCCATCAGTACAGGGTTCAACAATGAGCAGTTCTTC
TRBV6-5	NA	TRBD2	TRBJ2-3	CASSLAGVTDTQYF	TGTGCCAGCAGTCTAGCGGGGGTCACAGATACGCAGTATTTT
TRBV6-5	NA	NA	TRBJ1-2	CASSYPASGGYGYTF	TGTGCCAGCAGTTACCCCGCTTCCGGGGGCTATGGCTACACCTTC
TRBV12-3/TRBV12-4	NA	NA	TRBJ2-7	CASSFRGSYEQYF	TGTGCCAGCAGTTTTCGGGGTTCCTACGAGCAGTACTTC
TRBV5-1	NA	NA	TRBJ1-3	CASSLDSVAGNTIYF	TGCGCCAGCAGCTTGGATTCGGTGGCTGGAAACACCATATATTTT
TRBV5-1	NA	NA	TRBJ2-7	CASSLGRSYEQYF	TGCGCCAGCAGCTTAGGGAGGTCCTACGAGCAGTACTTC
TRBV2	NA	NA	TRBJ2-3	CASSESTSRATDTQYF	TGTGCCAGCAGTGAATCGACTAGTAGGGCCACAGATACGCAGTATTTT
TRBV5-8	NA	NA	TRBJ2-5	CASSSQGGETQYF	TGTGCCAGCAGCTCTCAAGGGGGAGAGACCCAGTACTTC
TRBV7-2	NA	TRBD1	TRBJ2-1	CASKIGTGVSQFF	TGTGCCAGCAAGATCGGGACAGGGGTTTCTCAGTTCTTC
TRBV6-1	NA	NA	TRBJ1-1	CASSEQGLTEAFF	TGTGCCAGCAGTGAACAGGGTTTGACTGAAGCTTTCTTT
TRBV10-3	NA	TRBD1	TRBJ2-1	CAISEPDRVHNEQFF	TGTGCCATCAGCGAGCCTGACAGGGTGCACAATGAGCAGTTCTTC
TRBV21-1	NA	NA	TRBJ1-2	CASGRQEDSGQGSTNYGYTF	TGTGCCAGCGGGCGACAAGAAGATTCGGGGCAGGGGTCGACTAACTATGGCTACACCTTC
TRBV11-3	NA	NA	TRBJ1-1	CASSSGGAVTEAFF	TGTGCCAGCAGCTCTGGGGGCGCGGTCACTGAAGCTTTCTTT
TRBV20-1	NA	NA	TRBJ2-7	CSASLQGAGAVYEQYF	TGCAGTGCTAGTCTCCAGGGGGCGGGAGCGGTCTACGAGCAGTACTTC
TRBV14	NA	NA	TRBJ2-7	CASSLTRGASHEQYF	TGTGCCAGCAGCCTTACTCGGGGAGCATCTCACGAGCAGTACTTC
TRBV10-3	NA	NA	TRBJ1-5	CAISEGATGPQHF	TGTGCCATCAGTGAGGGTGCTACAGGGCCCCAGCATTTT
TRBV18	NA	NA	TRBJ2-7	CASSPSAQFYEQYF	TGTGCCAGCTCACCGTCCGCACAGTTTTACGAGCAGTACTTC
TRBV7-3	NA	TRBD2	TRBJ2-3	CASSRLAGETDTQYF	TGTGCCAGCAGCCGACTAGCGGGAGAGACAGATACGCAGTATTTT
TRBV24-1	NA	TRBD1	TRBJ1-2	CATPRDSYGYTF	TGTGCCACACCCCGGGACAGCTATGGCTACACCTTC
TRBV5-1	NA	TRBD2	TRBJ2-1	CASSRVSGGADEQFF	TGCGCCAGCAGCAGGGTTAGCGGGGGGGCCGATGAGCAGTTCTTC
TRBV28	NA	NA	TRBJ2-7	CASNRAAYEQYF	TGTGCCAGCAACAGAGCCGCCTACGAGCAGTACTTC
TRBV4-1	few	NA	TRBJ2-7	CASSQSSGGSSYEQYF	TGCGCCAGCAGCCAGAGCTCTGGCGGCAGCTCCTACGAGCAGTACTTC
TRBV10-3	NA	NA	TRBJ2-5	CAISETEKETQYF	TGTGCCATCAGCGAGACAGAGAAAGAGACCCAGTACTTC
TRBV27	once	NA	TRBJ1-2	CASSPSLGAQGYTF	TGTGCCAGCAGCCCCTCCTTGGGGGCGCAAGGCTACACCTTC
TRBV5-5	NA	NA	TRBJ1-2	CASSWLGQNYGYTF	TGTGCCAGCAGCTGGCTTGGTCAGAACTATGGCTACACCTTC
TRBV7-8	NA	TRBD1	TRBJ2-3	CASGRQGSDTQYF	TGTGCCAGCGGCCGACAGGGCTCAGATACGCAGTATTTT
TRBV20-1	NA	TRBD1	TRBJ1-6	CSASNRGGNSPLHF	TGCAGTGCCAGTAACAGGGGTGGCAATTCACCCCTCCACTTT
TRBV19	NA	TRBD2	TRBJ2-7	CASSISGSTYEQYF	TGTGCCAGTTCAATTAGCGGGAGTACCTACGAGCAGTACTTC
TRBV2	NA	TRBD1	TRBJ2-6	CASISGAGGSGANVLTF	TGTGCCAGCATTAGTGGGGCAGGGGGCTCTGGGGCCAACGTCCTGACTTTC
TRBV6-5	NA	TRBD1	TRBJ2-7	CASRAGTGVWEQYF	TGTGCCAGCAGGGCCGGGACAGGGGTCTGGGAGCAGTACTTC